A single sample is the source of the 30 T cell receptor beta chains below, sequenced in a study of spatial heterogeneity in lung cancer. Study-wide points: Intratumoral expanded alpha and beta TCR counts were found to track tumor mutation counts.

The sample's time point: sample taken at primary tumor resection. TCRdb ran MiXCR on the 5' RACE reads and lists one entry per CDR3 protein. Among approximately 12,000 distinct CDR3 sequences listed, around 10% were seen once. What these receptors recognize is not known. Sequenced material: lung tumor tissue, taken at surgery. These TCRs come from a female donor with early-stage non-small cell lung cancer.

This clonotype was counted ten times or more. V and J are TRBV6-1 and TRBJ1-2; tentative D call: TRBD1 (6 bases). CDR3 length: 16 amino acids. The V end lost 4 bases, the J end lost 4 bases, and 19 bases lay between the germline ends. Germline V gives CDR1 MNHNS, CDR2 SASEGT. CDR3 in amino acids: CASSVTGRTALYGYTF. In DNA form, the CDR3 reads TGTGCCAGCAGTGTAACAGGTCGGACAGCTCTCTATGGCTACACCTTC.

This clonotype was detected ten times or more. This rearrangement joins TRBV20-1 to TRBJ2-1; D is undetermined. V was trimmed by 3 bases and J by 4 bases, leaving 7 bases between them. The germline V gene has CDR1 DFQATT and CDR2 SNEGSKA (reference sequence). The CDR3 is 12 residues long. CDR3 sequence reads: CSASKPYNEQFF. As DNA, the CDR3 is TGCAGTGCTAGTAAGCCGTACAATGAGCAGTTCTTC.

This clonotype was recorded at least ten times. V and J are TRBV12-3 or TRBV12-4 and TRBJ1-5; maybe TRBD1 (5 bases). V gave up 7 bases and J gave up 4 bases, with 14 bases separating them. The CDR3 runs 14 residues. CDR3 sequence: CASTRGGGNQPQHF. The CDR3 region has the DNA TGTGCCAGCACCCGGGGGGGAGGTAATCAGCCCCAGCATTTT.

This clonotype was recorded a few times. The V call is TRBV20-1, the J call TRBJ2-7; D remains unclear. This CDR3 is 13 amino acids long. Trimming removed 1 base from V and 6 bases from J, with 13 bases in between. The germline gives CDR1 DFQATT, CDR2 SNEGSKA (reference sequence). CDR3 nucleotides: TGCAGTGCTAGAGGGGATACGAGTCGCGAGCAGTACTTC. This gives the protein CSARGDTSREQYF.

This clonotype was seen repeatedly, ten times or more. V is TRBV19 and J is TRBJ2-1, with 12 bases matching TRBD1. In germline, CDR1 is LNHDA, CDR2 SQIVND (reference sequence). The CDR3 is made up of 14 amino acids. With V trimmed by 8 bases and J by 8 bases, 7 bases remained unmatched. The CDR3 spells CASLPGQGAYEQFF. The CDR3 DNA follows: TGTGCCAGTCTTCCGGGACAGGGGGCCTATGAGCAGTTCTTC.

This clonotype was picked up many times. This chain links TRBV6-5 with TRBJ1-2; no reliable D call. Between the trimmed V and J ends, which lost 6 bases and 3 bases, there was a span of 11 bases. The CDR3 contains 13 residues. Per germline, CDR1 MNHEY and CDR2 SVGAGI. The CDR3 loop is CASSPDGYYGYTF. Written as DNA, the CDR3 is TGTGCCAGCAGCCCAGACGGCTACTATGGCTACACCTTC.

This clonotype was observed a few times. This chain links TRBV6-2 or TRBV6-3 with TRBJ1-3; D not resolved. This CDR3 region has 15 residues. Germline V gene sequence: CDR1 MNHEY, CDR2 SVGEGT. V lost 6 bases, J lost 0 bases, and 12 bases lay in between. The DNA of the CDR3 is TGTGCCAGCAGGCAAGGTTACGGCTCTGGAAACACCATATATTTT. Encoded protein: CASRQGYGSGNTIYF.

This clonotype qualifies as medium-sized. This rearrangement joins TRBV19 to TRBJ1-2, with TRBD1 matching 7 bases. The CDR3 totals 14 residues. J was trimmed by 5 bases and V by 4 bases; bases with no gene match: 7. The germline gives CDR1 LNHDA, CDR2 SQIVND (reference sequence). CDR3 in DNA: TGTGCCAGTAGTAAATCGGACAGGTTATATGGCTACACCTTC. Translated: CASSKSDRLYGYTF.

The gene calls are TRBV20-1 and TRBJ2-7; D may correspond to TRBD1 or TRBD2 (5 bases each). Trimming removed 5 bases from V and 5 bases from J, with 16 bases in between. CDR1 is DFQATT, CDR2 SNEGSKA, per germline (reference sequence). CDR3 size: 13 residues. The CDR3 region is CSAQRQGVHEQYF. CDR3 sequence (DNA): TGCAGTGCTCAGCGGCAGGGTGTCCACGAGCAGTACTTC.

This clonotype showed up many times. The gene calls are TRBV12-3 or TRBV12-4 and TRBJ2-1, with 8 bases identical to TRBD1. The J segment lost 8 bases and the V segment lost 5 bases, leaving 5 bases of the junction unmatched. The CDR3 covers 13 residues. DNA for the CDR3: TGTGCCAGCAGTCCGGGACAGGCCCATGAGCAGTTCTTC. Amino acid sequence: CASSPGQAHEQFF.

V is TRBV2 and J is TRBJ2-7; weak D call: TRBD2 (7 bases). The V end was cut by 8 bases, the J end by 5 bases, with 16 bases between. Germline CDR1 and CDR2: SNHLY and FYNNEI. CDR3 length equals 13 residues. The CDR3 is CASGGGTFHEQYF. In DNA, the CDR3 is TGTGCCAGCGGGGGGGGCACCTTCCACGAGCAGTACTTC.

The chain combines TRBV18 with TRBJ1-5, with D tentatively TRBD1 (5 bases). CDR1 is KGHSH and CDR2 is LQKENI in the germline V gene. Trimming stripped 6 bases from V and 6 bases from J, with 9 bases between. The length of the CDR3 is 12 residues. For the CDR3, the DNA is TGTGCCAGCTCTCCCGACAGTCAGCCCCAGCATTTT. It translates to CASSPDSQPQHF. The full variable domain, completed using reference TRBV18 and TRBJ1-5, is NAGVMQNPRHLVRRRGQEARLRCSPMKGHSHVYWYRQLPEEGLKFMVYLQKENIIDESGMPKERFSAEFPKEGPSILRIQQVVRGDSAAYFCASSPDSQPQHFGDGTRLSIL.

This clonotype came up many times. The V and J genes are TRBV4-3 and TRBJ2-1; 8 nucleotides align to TRBD2. Germline CDR1 LGHNA, CDR2 YSLEER. The V gene end was trimmed by 1 base and the J gene end by 2 bases; junction bases not matched to a gene: 7. This CDR3 is 17 amino acids long. CDR3 protein: CASSQGAAGVTYNEQFF. CDR3 nucleotides: TGCGCCAGCAGCCAAGGGGCAGCGGGAGTAACCTACAATGAGCAGTTCTTC.

This clonotype has a handful of counts. The rearrangement uses TRBV6-2 or TRBV6-3 and TRBJ2-7; possibly TRBD1 for D (6 bases). The CDR3 totals 14 residues. Germline V CDR1 and CDR2: MNHEY, SVGEGT. V gave up 2 bases and J gave up 3 bases, with 11 bases separating them. For the CDR3, the DNA is TGTGCCAGCAGTTACACCGGGACATACTACGAGCAGTACTTC. Protein: CASSYTGTYYEQYF.

V is TRBV7-2 and J is TRBJ2-1; 10 bases match TRBD1. The V gene end was trimmed by 5 bases and the J gene end by 1 base; junction bases not matched to a gene: 11. From germline, CDR1 is SGHTA and CDR2 FQGNSA. The CDR3 has 18 amino acids. The CDR3 region is CASSPQTGGVGSYNEQFF. For the CDR3, the DNA is TGTGCCAGCAGCCCGCAGACAGGGGGCGTAGGGTCCTACAATGAGCAGTTCTTC.

This clonotype was picked up a small number of times. The chain uses TRBV30 and TRBJ2-1, with D perhaps matching TRBD2 (5 bases). The germline V gene has CDR1 GTSNPN and CDR2 SVGIG (reference sequence). V lost 2 bases, J lost 10 bases, and 12 bases lay in between. There are 12 residues in the CDR3. The CDR3 sequence is CAWSPGGWEQFF. As DNA, the CDR3 is TGTGCCTGGAGTCCCGGAGGCTGGGAGCAGTTCTTC.

This clonotype has just a few counts. The chain recombines TRBV6-2 or TRBV6-3 with TRBJ1-6; 8 bases fit TRBD1. Germline V gene data show CDR1 as MNHEY and CDR2 as SVGEGT. The length of the CDR3 is 14 residues. The J segment lost 8 bases and the V segment lost 5 bases, leaving 5 bases of the junction unmatched. This chain's CDR3 is CASSENRGYSPLHF. The CDR3 region has the DNA TGTGCCAGCAGTGAAAACAGGGGGTATTCACCCCTCCACTTT.

The rearrangement joins TRBV19 to TRBJ2-2; the match to TRBD1 covers 8 bases. The CDR3 extends over 15 amino acids. Trimming took 2 bases from V and 6 from J; bases not matched to a gene: 5. Germline loops: CDR1 LNHDA, CDR2 SQIVND (reference sequence). The CDR3 DNA sequence: TGTGCCAGTAGTATACAGGGGGCTTCTGCCGGGGAGCTGTTTTTT. Its protein is CASSIQGASAGELFF. The variable domain in full, completed from reference TRBV19 and TRBJ2-2, reads DGGITQSPKYLFRKEGQNVTLSCEQNLNHDAMYWYRQDPGQGLRLIYYSQIVNDFQKGDIAEGYSVSREKKESFPLTVTSAQKNPTAFYLCASSIQGASAGELFFGEGSRLTVL.

At least ten counts were recorded for this clonotype. V gene TRBV18 combines with J gene TRBJ2-7; 9 nucleotides align to TRBD1. Germline CDR1 is KGHSH and CDR2 is LQKENI. The J segment lost 0 bases and the V segment lost 5 bases, leaving 5 bases of the junction unmatched. This CDR3 is built from 15 residues. The DNA for the CDR3 is TGTGCCAGCTCAGATACAGGGGGCGCCTCCTACGAGCAGTACTTC. Amino acids: CASSDTGGASYEQYF.

This clonotype was observed at least ten times. The chain uses TRBV12-3 or TRBV12-4 and TRBJ1-5, with D unclear. The CDR3 spans 13 residues. V was cut by 3 bases and J by 0 bases, with 3 bases left in between. The CDR3 coding sequence is TGTGCCAGCAGTTTGGATAGCAATCAGCCCCAGCATTTT. Its protein product is CASSLDSNQPQHF.

The chain carries TRBV5-1 and TRBJ2-7; TRBD2 might be the D (5 bases). Germline V gene sequence: CDR1 SGHRS, CDR2 YFSETQ. V was shortened by 1 base and J by 0 bases, with 8 bases between the two germline ends. The CDR3 is 14 residues long. CDR3 DNA sequence: TGCGCCAGCAGCTTGTTAGGGAGCTCCTACGAGCAGTACTTC. Translated, it gives CASSLLGSSYEQYF.

This clonotype qualifies as medium-sized. The chain couples TRBV6-5 to TRBJ1-3; 8 nucleotides align to TRBD1. Trimming took 6 bases from V and 0 from J; bases not matched to a gene: 10. Germline CDR1 reads MNHEY; CDR2 reads SVGAGI. The CDR3 is 17 residues long. The CDR3 loop reads CASRTRTGTSSGNTIYF. In DNA form, the CDR3 reads TGTGCCAGCAGGACGAGGACAGGGACTTCCTCTGGAAACACCATATATTTT.

Relative to its sample, this clonotype is medium-sized. The chain has TRBV7-3 and TRBJ2-5, with D hard to call. The ends were cut back, 2 bases at V and 5 bases at J, with 12 bases in the middle. Germline V lookup: CDR1 SGHTA, CDR2 FQGTGA. CDR3 length: 14 residues. The CDR3 loop reads CASSLLGRPETQYF. Written as DNA, the CDR3 is TGTGCCAGCAGCTTATTAGGGCGCCCGGAGACCCAGTACTTC.

In its sample, this clonotype is medium-sized (0.01 to 0.1%). The rearrangement links TRBV7-8 to TRBJ2-5; D ambiguous. Germline V gene data show CDR1 as SGHVS and CDR2 as FQNEAQ. CDR3 size: 15 residues. With 0 bases removed from V and 2 bases from J, the gap between germline ends came to 10 bases. The CDR3 spells CASSLAGLEQETQYF. The CDR3 region has the DNA TGTGCCAGCAGCTTAGCAGGCCTCGAACAAGAGACCCAGTACTTC.

This clonotype was counted ten times or more. The CDR3 nucleotides read TGTGCCAGCAGCCAAGCTGGATGGGCAGATACGCAGTATTTT. It is translated as CASSQAGWADTQYF. The rearrangement joins TRBV3-1 to TRBJ2-3, with D unclear. The CDR3 is 14 residues long. Deletions cut 1 base from V and 4 bases from J, with 9 bases between. Germline loops: CDR1 LGHDT, CDR2 YNNKEL (reference sequence).

This clonotype has at least ten counts. The chain uses TRBV7-2 and TRBJ2-5; 8 bases align to TRBD2. The germline V gene encodes CDR1 SGHTA and CDR2 FQGNSA. Trimming at V came to 5 bases and at J to 5 bases, leaving 10 bases not matched to a gene. This CDR3 contains 15 residues. For the CDR3, the DNA is TGTGCCAGCAGCACATTTAGCGGGGAGGGGGAGACCCAGTACTTC. Translated, it gives CASSTFSGEGETQYF.

This clonotype has ten or more counts. The chain recombines TRBV19 with TRBJ2-2; D remains ambiguous. Germline values: CDR1 LNHDA, CDR2 SQIVND (reference sequence). The length of the CDR3 is 13 residues. Deletions cut 1 base from V and 6 bases from J, with 6 bases between. CDR3 protein: CASSIGYPGELFF. DNA of the CDR3: TGTGCCAGTAGTATAGGATATCCCGGGGAGCTGTTTTTT. The full variable domain, in which reference TRBV19 and TRBJ2-2 provide the parts outside the CDR3, is DGGITQSPKYLFRKEGQNVTLSCEQNLNHDAMYWYRQDPGQGLRLIYYSQIVNDFQKGDIAEGYSVSREKKESFPLTVTSAQKNPTAFYLCASSIGYPGELFFGEGSRLTVL.

This clonotype came up a few times. The J gene is TRBJ1-1, the V gene TRBV4-2; no clear D. Germline loops: CDR1 LGHNA, CDR2 YNFKEQ. The ends were cut back, 6 bases at V and 0 bases at J, with 8 bases in the middle. CDR3 size: 13 residues. The chain's CDR3 is CASSSILNTEAFF. Written as DNA, the CDR3 is TGTGCCAGCAGTTCGATTCTGAACACTGAAGCTTTCTTT.

In this sample, this clonotype turned up many times. This sequence joins TRBV25-1 and TRBJ2-2, with TRBD2 identical over 9 bases. Germline V CDR1 and CDR2: MGHDK, SYGVNS. The CDR3 has 15 amino acids. Unmatched junction bases numbered 13, after V lost 8 bases and J lost 9 bases. CDR3 sequence reads: CASGRASGDVRELFF. The CDR3 bases are TGTGCCAGCGGGAGGGCTAGCGGGGATGTCCGGGAGCTGTTTTTT.

The rearrangement uses TRBV7-8 and TRBJ2-5; tentatively, D is TRBD2 (6 bases). CDR3 length equals 13 residues. Germline CDR1 reads SGHVS; CDR2 reads FQNEAQ. The V gene lost 4 bases and the J gene lost 4 bases, with 10 bases spanning the gap. The CDR3 DNA sequence: TGTGCCAGCAGCTCCGGGACTGGAGAGACCCAGTACTTC. Residues: CASSSGTGETQYF.